This entry describes one T cell receptor (beta chain). The antigen is undetermined. Time point here: week 11, during vaccination. In the vaccine, a single dose held 300 ug of the mutant IDH1 20-mer peptide, along with topical imiquimod. The protocol was immunoSEQ multiplex PCR, while the TCRdb copy is restricted to in-frame clones and leaves out a portion. Found here are some 130,000 clones, roughly 78% of them singletons; the top ten hold 5.5%. These data come from a study of a mutant IDH1 vaccine in newly diagnosed glioma. CDR3 size: 10 residues. Trimming left V 0 bases short and J 13 bases short, with 6 bases between. CDR1 is LGHNA and CDR2 is YSLEER in the germline V gene.

The rearrangement uses TRBV4-3 and TRBJ1-2; D call uncertain. The material sequenced was PBMCs, taken from a glioma patient whose treatment included an IDH1 peptide vaccine. This receptor was identified in a man in his forties with glioma. The CDR3 reads CASSQDNGTF. Here the CDR3 DNA reads TGCGCCAGCAGCCAAGATAACGGCACCTTC.